A selection of T cell receptor beta chains follows, all from one sample in a study of cytomegalovirus exposure and HLA in healthy donors. TCRdb keeps only in-frame clones here, not all; method: immunoSEQ multiplex PCR. The sample shows 100,000 to 150,000 clones, around 73% of them seen only once. Input material: PBMCs. These receptors were collected from a human donor in good health. The CDR3 runs from the conserved cysteine through the conserved F or W. A D gene is named only where the DNA matches it firmly. Expanded clones are given a class, and other clones once, few, many or no size at all.

j_gene	d_gene	abundance	v_gene	CDR3aa	CDR3nt
TRBJ1-2	NA	NA	TRBV6-6	CASRTQDSYYGYTF	TGTGCCAGCAGAACACAGGACAGCTACTATGGCTACACCTTC
TRBJ2-7	TRBD1	NA	TRBV19	CASSIVAGGYYEQYF	TGTGCCAGTAGTATAGTCGCAGGGGGCTACTACGAGCAGTACTTC
TRBJ2-7	NA	NA	TRBV7-9	CSSSPTGWSPYEQYF	TGTTCCAGCAGCCCTACAGGGTGGTCCCCCTACGAGCAGTACTTC
TRBJ2-7	NA	few	TRBV30	CAWTNSYEQYF	TGTGCCTGGACTAACTCCTACGAGCAGTACTTC
TRBJ1-6	NA	NA	TRBV6-5	CASRSVENSPLHF	TGTGCCAGCAGGAGTGTGGAGAATTCACCCCTCCACTTT
TRBJ1-5	TRBD1	NA	TRBV28	CASSLPGTGNMPQHF	TGTGCCAGCAGTTTACCCGGGACAGGGAATATGCCCCAGCATTTT
TRBJ2-5	TRBD1	NA	TRBV5-4	CASSLGQLKQETQYF	TGTGCCAGCAGCCTGGGACAGCTTAAACAAGAGACCCAGTACTTC
TRBJ2-1	TRBD2	NA	TRBV18	CASSLISGDNEQFF	TGTGCCAGCTCACTTATTAGCGGGGACAATGAGCAGTTCTTC
TRBJ2-5	NA	NA	TRBV10-3	CATAEFQETQYF	TGTGCCACAGCGGAATTCCAAGAGACCCAGTACTTC
TRBJ1-3	NA	NA	TRBV15	CATSRGTGLGGNTIYF	TGTGCCACCAGCAGAGGCACGGGGTTGGGAGGAAACACCATATATTTT
TRBJ2-7	TRBD2	NA	TRBV30	CAWTSGGAREQYF	TGTGCCTGGACTAGCGGGGGGGCCCGCGAGCAGTACTTC
TRBJ1-5	TRBD1	NA	TRBV19	CASSTPGTGAGNQPQHF	TGTGCCAGTAGTACCCCCGGGACAGGGGCCGGGAATCAGCCCCAGCATTTT
TRBJ1-2	NA	NA	TRBV28	CASSFGGLGLYGYTF	TGTGCCAGCAGTTTCGGAGGTTTGGGCCTCTATGGCTACACCTTC
TRBJ1-2	NA	NA	TRBV10-3	CAISDHGGRGYTF	TGTGCCATCAGTGACCATGGGGGCAGGGGCTACACCTTC
TRBJ2-5	TRBD2	once	TRBV7-8	CASSLMVAGVNPAAQYF	TGTGCCAGCAGCTTAATGGTAGCGGGAGTCAATCCCGCGGCCCAGTACTTC
TRBJ1-4	NA	NA	TRBV28	CASSTTGRDEKLFF	TGTGCCAGCAGTACAACAGGGAGAGATGAAAAACTGTTTTTT